Following are 15 T cell receptor beta chains from one sample sequenced in a study of precursors of human CD4 cytotoxic T cells. Four sorted CD4+ memory subsets, central memory, effector memory, IL-7R-high TEMRA and IL-7R-negative TEMRA, were UMI-sequenced. TCRdb redid the calling of the reads with MiXCR, one entry per CDR3 protein. This sample has over 300 distinct CDR3 sequences, with under 25% found just once. The sample comprised memory CD4+ T cells from blood (PBMCs). Receptors originate from a human donor in good health.

This clonotype is classed as large. The gene calls are TRBV11-2 and TRBJ1-6; D is ambiguous. Germline loops: CDR1 SGHAT, CDR2 FQNNGV. The CDR3 has 13 amino acids. The ends were cut back, 5 bases at V and 8 bases at J, with 10 bases in the middle. The CDR3: CASSVQSHSPLHF. The CDR3 nucleotides are TGTGCCAGCAGCGTTCAATCCCATTCACCCCTCCACTTT. The full variable domain, completed using reference TRBV11-2 and TRBJ1-6, is EAGVAQSPRYKIIEKRQSVAFWCNPISGHATLYWYQQILGQGPKLLIQFQNNGVVDDSQLPKDRFSAERLKGVDSTLKIQPAKLEDSAVYLCASSVQSHSPLHFGNGTRLTVT.

Worth noting for this clonotype: It may be a read error: a sequence one base away is much more abundant. J is TRBJ2-7 and V is TRBV5-1; TRBD2 aligns across 11 bases. Germline CDR1 and CDR2: SGHRS and YFSETQ. V trimming: 4 bases; J trimming: 0 bases; junction bases outside the gene matches: 9. This CDR3 contains 17 residues. The CDR3, as DNA: TGCGCCAGCAGCCCCAAACTAGCGGGAGATGGCTCCTACGAGCAGTACTTC. This gives the protein CASSPKLAGDGSYEQYF.

This clonotype ranks as large. The chain is built from TRBV30 and TRBJ1-1; D is possibly TRBD1 (5 bases). The V end lost 0 bases, the J end lost 3 bases, and 8 bases lay between the germline ends. This CDR3 contains 13 residues. Germline V gene lookup returns CDR1 GTSNPN and CDR2 SVGIG (reference sequence). The CDR3: CAWSVQGDTEAFF. The CDR3, as DNA: TGTGCCTGGAGTGTTCAGGGAGACACTGAAGCTTTCTTT.

This clonotype is deemed large. This chain links TRBV30 with TRBJ1-2; D uncertain. Trimming removed 8 bases at V and 4 bases at J, with 8 bases between. CDR1 and CDR2 from the germline V gene are GTSNPN and SVGIG (reference sequence). The CDR3 is 10 amino acids. CDR3 bases: TGTGCCGTAGAGGGCTATGGCTACACCTTC. This translates into CAVEGYGYTF.

Judged by abundance, this clonotype is large. The chain combines TRBV5-5 with TRBJ1-5; D ambiguous. Germline loops: CDR1 SGHKS, CDR2 YYEKEE (reference sequence). The V and J ends lost 0 bases and 6 bases respectively, with 13 bases between them. The CDR3 is made up of 15 amino acids. The CDR3 region is CASSLGLGSGQPQHF. CDR3 coding DNA: TGTGCCAGCAGCTTGGGTCTGGGATCGGGTCAGCCCCAGCATTTT.

The V call is TRBV9, the J call TRBJ2-5; D may be TRBD2 (5 bases). The germline gives CDR1 SGDLS, CDR2 YYNGEE. This CDR3 comprises 15 residues. V lost 0 bases to trimming and J lost 0 bases, with 9 bases between them. The CDR3 sequence is CASSVAAGHQETQYF. The CDR3 nucleotides are TGTGCCAGCAGCGTAGCGGCGGGCCACCAAGAGACCCAGTACTTC.

Within the sample, this clonotype is large (0.1 to 1%). This chain links TRBV2 with TRBJ2-7; D possibly corresponds to TRBD1 (8 bases). The CDR3 runs to 14 residues. CDR1 is SNHLY, CDR2 FYNNEI, per germline. V was pared by 6 bases and J by 4 bases, with 16 bases between. CDR3 coding DNA: TGTGCCAGCAGAACAGGACAGGGACTATACGAGCAGTACTTC. It codes for CASRTGQGLYEQYF. Drawing the rest from reference TRBV2 and TRBJ2-7, the complete variable domain is EPEVTQTPSHQVTQMGQEVILRCVPISNHLYFYWYRQILGQKVEFLVSFYNNEISEKSEIFDDQFSVERPDGSNFTLKIRSTKLEDSAMYFCASRTGQGLYEQYFGPGTRLTVT.

This clonotype was counted only a few times. The chain carries TRBV5-1 and TRBJ2-3; no definite D call. V was trimmed by 4 bases and J by 5 bases, leaving 11 bases between them. The CDR3 length is 13 residues. Germline loops: CDR1 SGHRS, CDR2 YFSETQ. The CDR3: CASSQEGRDTQYF. The DNA for the CDR3 is TGCGCCAGCAGCCAAGAAGGTAGAGATACGCAGTATTTT.

The chain is built from TRBV7-9 and TRBJ2-3; D possibly uses TRBD1 or TRBD2 (5 bases each). The CDR3 runs 14 residues. CDR1 and CDR2 (germline): SEHNR, FQNEAQ (reference sequence). V lost 5 bases to trimming and J lost 6 bases, with 15 bases between them. CDR3 nucleotide sequence: TGTGCCAGCAGCCCGAGGGGCGGTGGTGATACGCAGTATTTT. This codes for CASSPRGGGDTQYF.

This clonotype turned up a few times. The V and J genes are TRBV30 and TRBJ2-2; TRBD2 is a possible D gene (5 bases). This CDR3 region has 16 residues. Germline V lookup: CDR1 GTSNPN, CDR2 SVGIG (reference sequence). V dropped 2 bases and J dropped 6 bases, with 19 bases sitting between them. For the CDR3, the DNA is TGTGCCTGGAGTTCCCCGTACCTAGCCACCGCCGGGGAGCTGTTTTTT. Translated: CAWSSPYLATAGELFF. The full variable domain, completed using reference TRBV30 and TRBJ2-2, is SQTIHQWPATLVQPVGSPLSLECTVEGTSNPNLYWYRQAAGRGLQLLFYSVGIGQISSEVPQNLSASRPQDRQFILSSKKLLLSDSGFYLCAWSSPYLATAGELFFGEGSRLTVL.

This clonotype came up a few times. The chain couples TRBV27 to TRBJ2-2; 7 bases match TRBD1. Germline assignment: CDR1 MNHEY and CDR2 SMNVEV (reference sequence). V lost 6 bases, J lost 1 base, and 5 bases stayed unmatched. The CDR3 spans 15 residues. CDR3 DNA: TGTGCCAGCAGCCCAAGGGACAGGAACACCGGGGAGCTGTTTTTT. Translation: CASSPRDRNTGELFF.

CDR3 nucleotides: TGCGCCAGCAGCTTGGCAGGGACCTCCGGTGAGCAGTTCTTC. Amino acid sequence: CASSLAGTSGEQFF. This chain connects TRBV5-1 to TRBJ2-1; perhaps D is TRBD1 or TRBD2 (5 bases each). CDR3 length: 14 amino acids. The germline V gene has CDR1 SGHRS and CDR2 YFSETQ. V shed 0 bases and J shed 9 bases, with 13 bases lying between them.

This clonotype was counted a few times. J is TRBJ2-4 and V is TRBV20-1; 7 nucleotides line up with TRBD2. The CDR3 loop spans 14 amino acids. J was trimmed by 0 bases and V by 6 bases; bases with no gene match: 5. Germline V gene lookup returns CDR1 DFQATT and CDR2 SNEGSKA (reference sequence). In DNA form, the CDR3 reads TGCAGTGCCAGTAGCGGGTTAGCCAAAAACATTCAGTACTTC. Amino acid sequence: CSASSGLAKNIQYF.

The V gene is TRBV12-3 or TRBV12-4, the J gene TRBJ2-1; TRBD2 matches 9 bases. J gave up 9 bases and V 5 bases, and 8 bases lay outside the gene matches. The CDR3 runs 14 residues. CDR3 coding DNA: TGTGCCAGCAGTGCCGGGACTAGCTACGGTGAGCAGTTCTTC. This codes for CASSAGTSYGEQFF.

The DNA of the CDR3 is TGTGCCAGCTCACCGGGACGGAATGAAAAACTGTTTTTT. Translated, it gives CASSPGRNEKLFF. V is TRBV18 and J is TRBJ1-4; D is possibly TRBD1 (5 bases). V lost 3 bases to trimming and J lost 5 bases, with 7 bases between them. This CDR3 has 13 residues. Germline loops: CDR1 KGHSH, CDR2 LQKENI.